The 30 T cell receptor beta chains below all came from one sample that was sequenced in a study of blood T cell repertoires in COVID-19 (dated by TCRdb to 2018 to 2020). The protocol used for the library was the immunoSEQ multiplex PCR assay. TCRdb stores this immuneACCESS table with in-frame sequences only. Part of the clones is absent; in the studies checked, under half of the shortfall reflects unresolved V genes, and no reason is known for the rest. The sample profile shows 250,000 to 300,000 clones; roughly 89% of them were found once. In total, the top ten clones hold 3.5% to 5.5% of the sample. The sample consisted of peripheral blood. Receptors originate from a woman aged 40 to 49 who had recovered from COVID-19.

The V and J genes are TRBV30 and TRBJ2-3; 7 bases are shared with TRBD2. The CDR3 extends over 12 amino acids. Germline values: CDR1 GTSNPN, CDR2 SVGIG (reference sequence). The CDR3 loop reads CAHGTTTDTQYF. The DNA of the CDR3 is TGTGCTCACGGGACTACCACAGATACGCAGTATTTT.

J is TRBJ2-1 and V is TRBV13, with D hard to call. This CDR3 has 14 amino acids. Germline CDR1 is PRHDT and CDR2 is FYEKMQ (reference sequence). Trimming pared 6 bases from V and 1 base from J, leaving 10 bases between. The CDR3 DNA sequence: TGTGCCAGCAGTCCCGCGTCTTCCTACAATGAGCAGTTCTTC. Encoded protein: CASSPASSYNEQFF.

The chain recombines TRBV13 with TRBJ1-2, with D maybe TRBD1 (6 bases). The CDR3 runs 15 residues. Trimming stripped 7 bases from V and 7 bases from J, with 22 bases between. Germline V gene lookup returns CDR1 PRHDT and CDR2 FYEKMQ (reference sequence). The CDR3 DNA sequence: TGTGCCAGCATAGGGGGTGATCACCCCCATGCTGGCTACACCTTC. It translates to CASIGGDHPHAGYTF.

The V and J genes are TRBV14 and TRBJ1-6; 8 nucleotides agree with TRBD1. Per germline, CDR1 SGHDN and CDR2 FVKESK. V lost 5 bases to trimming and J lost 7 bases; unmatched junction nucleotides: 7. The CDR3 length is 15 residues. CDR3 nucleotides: TGTGCCAGCAGCGATCGGGACAGGCGAAATTCACCCCTCCACTTT. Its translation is CASSDRDRRNSPLHF.

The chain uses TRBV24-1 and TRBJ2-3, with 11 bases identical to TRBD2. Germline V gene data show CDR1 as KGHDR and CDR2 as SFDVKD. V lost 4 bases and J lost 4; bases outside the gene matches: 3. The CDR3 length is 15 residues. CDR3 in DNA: TGTGCCACCAGTGAAACTAGCGGGAGTTCAGATACGCAGTATTTT. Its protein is CATSETSGSSDTQYF.

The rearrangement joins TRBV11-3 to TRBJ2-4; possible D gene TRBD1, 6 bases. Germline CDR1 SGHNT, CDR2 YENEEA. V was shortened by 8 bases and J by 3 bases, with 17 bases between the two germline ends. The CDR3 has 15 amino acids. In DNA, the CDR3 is TGTGCCAGCTCCTGGGCCCCAGGGGACAAAAACATTCAGTACTTC. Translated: CASSWAPGDKNIQYF. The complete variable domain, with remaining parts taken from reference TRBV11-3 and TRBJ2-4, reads EAGVVQSPRYKIIEKKQPVAFWCNPISGHNTLYWYLQNLGQGPELLIRYENEEAVDDSQLPKDRFSAERLKGVDSTLKIQPAELGDSAVYLCASSWAPGDKNIQYFGAGTRLSVL.

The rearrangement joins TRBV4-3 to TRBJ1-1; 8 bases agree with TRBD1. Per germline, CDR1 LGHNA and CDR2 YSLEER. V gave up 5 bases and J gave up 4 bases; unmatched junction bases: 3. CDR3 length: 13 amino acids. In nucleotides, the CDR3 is TGCGCCAGCAGCGCCGACAGGGGCACTGAAGCTTTCTTT. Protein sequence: CASSADRGTEAFF.

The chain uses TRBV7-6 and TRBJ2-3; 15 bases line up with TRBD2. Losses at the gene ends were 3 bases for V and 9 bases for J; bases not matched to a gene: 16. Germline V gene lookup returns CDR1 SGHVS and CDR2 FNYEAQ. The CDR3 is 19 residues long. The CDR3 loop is CASSFVGLAGGRVTGTQYF. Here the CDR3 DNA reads TGTGCCAGCAGCTTCGTGGGACTAGCGGGGGGACGGGTGACGGGAACGCAGTATTTT.

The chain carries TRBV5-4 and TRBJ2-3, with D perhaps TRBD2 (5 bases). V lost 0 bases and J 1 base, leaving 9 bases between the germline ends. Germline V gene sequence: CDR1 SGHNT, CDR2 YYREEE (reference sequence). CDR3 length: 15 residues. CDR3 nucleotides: TGTGCCAGCAGCTTGGGGGAGACGGGCACAGATACGCAGTATTTT. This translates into CASSLGETGTDTQYF.

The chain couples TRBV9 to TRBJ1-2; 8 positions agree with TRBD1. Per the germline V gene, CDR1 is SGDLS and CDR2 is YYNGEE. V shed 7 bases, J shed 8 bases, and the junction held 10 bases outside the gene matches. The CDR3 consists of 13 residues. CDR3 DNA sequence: TGTGCCAGCCGGGACAGGCAGTTTCGGGGCTACACCTTC. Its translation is CASRDRQFRGYTF.

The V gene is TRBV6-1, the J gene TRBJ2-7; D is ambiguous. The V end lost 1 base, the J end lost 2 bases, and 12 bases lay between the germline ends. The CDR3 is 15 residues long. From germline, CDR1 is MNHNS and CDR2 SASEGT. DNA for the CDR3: TGTGCCAGCAGTGAAGGCGATCTGTTTCCCTACGAGCAGTACGTC. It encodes CASSEGDLFPYEQYV.

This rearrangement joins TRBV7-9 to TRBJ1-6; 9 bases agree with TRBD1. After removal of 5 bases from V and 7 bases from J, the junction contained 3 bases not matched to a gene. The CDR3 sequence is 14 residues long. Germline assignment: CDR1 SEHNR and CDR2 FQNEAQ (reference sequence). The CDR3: CASSPQGANSPLHF. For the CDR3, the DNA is TGTGCCAGCAGCCCACAGGGGGCGAATTCACCCCTCCACTTT.

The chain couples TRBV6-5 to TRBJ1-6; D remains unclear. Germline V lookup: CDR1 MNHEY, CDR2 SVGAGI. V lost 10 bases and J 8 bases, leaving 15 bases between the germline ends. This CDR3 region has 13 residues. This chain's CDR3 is CATGRGGYSPLHF. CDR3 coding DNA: TGTGCCACCGGACGGGGAGGGTATTCACCCCTCCACTTT.

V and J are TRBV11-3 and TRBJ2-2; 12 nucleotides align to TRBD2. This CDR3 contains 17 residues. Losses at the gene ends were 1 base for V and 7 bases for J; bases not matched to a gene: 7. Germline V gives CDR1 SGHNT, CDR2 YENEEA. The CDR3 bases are TGTGCCAGCAGCTTAGGGACTAGCGGGACTCTGGGCGGGGAGCTGTTTTTT. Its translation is CASSLGTSGTLGGELFF.

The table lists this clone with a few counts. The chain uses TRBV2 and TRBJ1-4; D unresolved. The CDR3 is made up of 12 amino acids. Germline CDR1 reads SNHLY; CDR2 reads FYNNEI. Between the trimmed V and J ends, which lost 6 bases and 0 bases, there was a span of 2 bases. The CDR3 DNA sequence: TGTGCCAGCAGCACAACTAATGAAAAACTGTTTTTT. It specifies CASSTTNEKLFF.

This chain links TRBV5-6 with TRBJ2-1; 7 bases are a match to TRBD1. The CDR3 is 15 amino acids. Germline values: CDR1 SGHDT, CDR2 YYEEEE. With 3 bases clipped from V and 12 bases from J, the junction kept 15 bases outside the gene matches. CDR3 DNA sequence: TGTGCCAGCAGCTCCCCCTCAACAACAGGGGTAAGGCAGTTCTTC. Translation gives CASSSPSTTGVRQFF.

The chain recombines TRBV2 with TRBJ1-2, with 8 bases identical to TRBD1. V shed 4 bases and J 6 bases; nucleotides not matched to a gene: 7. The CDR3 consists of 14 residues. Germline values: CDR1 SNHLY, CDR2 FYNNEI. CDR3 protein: CASSVTGGADGYTF. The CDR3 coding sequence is TGTGCCAGCAGTGTTACAGGGGGGGCCGATGGCTACACCTTC.

The DNA for the CDR3 is TGTGCCAGCTCTCAGGGGGCGGATCAGCCCCAGCATTTT. Residues: CASSQGADQPQHF. J is TRBJ1-5 and V is TRBV18; TRBD1 aligns across 8 bases. The ends lost 6 bases at V and 5 bases at J; junction bases unmatched: 3. The CDR3 sequence is 13 residues long. The germline CDR1 and CDR2 sequences are KGHSH and LQKENI.

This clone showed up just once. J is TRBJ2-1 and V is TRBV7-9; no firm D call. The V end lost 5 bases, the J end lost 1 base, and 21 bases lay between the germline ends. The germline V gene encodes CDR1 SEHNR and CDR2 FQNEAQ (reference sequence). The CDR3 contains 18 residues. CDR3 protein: CASSPRQPTSRSYNEQFF. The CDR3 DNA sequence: TGTGCCAGCAGCCCACGACAACCGACCTCGCGTTCCTACAATGAGCAGTTCTTC.

Written as DNA, the CDR3 is TGTGCCAGCAGCCAAGAACTTACTGAGCAGTTCTTC. Its protein product is CASSQELTEQFF. The chain links TRBV3-1 (or the pseudogene TRBV3-2) to TRBJ2-1; D gene uncertain. Trimming left V 0 bases short and J 9 bases short, with 6 bases between. The CDR3 has 12 amino acids. Germline CDR1 is LGHDT and CDR2 is YNNKEL (reference sequence).

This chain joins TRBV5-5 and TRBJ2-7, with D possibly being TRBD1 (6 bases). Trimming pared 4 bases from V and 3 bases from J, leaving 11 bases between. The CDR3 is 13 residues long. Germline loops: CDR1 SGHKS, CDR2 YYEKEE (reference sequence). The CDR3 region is CASSIRDNYEQYF. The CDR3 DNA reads TGTGCCAGCAGCATCCGGGACAACTACGAGCAGTACTTC.

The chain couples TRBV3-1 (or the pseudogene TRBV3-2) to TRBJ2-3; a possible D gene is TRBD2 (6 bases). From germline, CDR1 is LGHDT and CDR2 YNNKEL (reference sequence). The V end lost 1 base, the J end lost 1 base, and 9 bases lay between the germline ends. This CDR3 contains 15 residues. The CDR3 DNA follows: TGTGCCAGCAGCCAAGCCCTAGCGCGCACAGATACGCAGTATTTT. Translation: CASSQALARTDTQYF.

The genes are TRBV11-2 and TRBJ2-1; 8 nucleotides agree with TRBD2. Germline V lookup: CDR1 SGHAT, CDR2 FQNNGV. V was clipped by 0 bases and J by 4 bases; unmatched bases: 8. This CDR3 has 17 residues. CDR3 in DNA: TGTGCCAGCAGCTTAGATCTTGCGGGGGGCCCATACAATGAGCAGTTCTTC. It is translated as CASSLDLAGGPYNEQFF.

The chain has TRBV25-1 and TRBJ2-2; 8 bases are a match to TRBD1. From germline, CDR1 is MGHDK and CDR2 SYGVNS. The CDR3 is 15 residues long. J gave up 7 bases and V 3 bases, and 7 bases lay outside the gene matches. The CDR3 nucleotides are TGTGCCAGCAGTGATGGACAGGGCACCGACGGGGAGCTGTTTTTT. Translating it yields CASSDGQGTDGELFF.

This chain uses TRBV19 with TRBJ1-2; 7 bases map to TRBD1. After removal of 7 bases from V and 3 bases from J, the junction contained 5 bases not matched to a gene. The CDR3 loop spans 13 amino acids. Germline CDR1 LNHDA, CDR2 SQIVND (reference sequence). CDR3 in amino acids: CASKLQGDYGYTF. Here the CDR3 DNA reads TGTGCCAGTAAGCTGCAGGGGGACTATGGCTACACCTTC. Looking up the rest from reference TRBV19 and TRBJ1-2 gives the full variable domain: DGGITQSPKYLFRKEGQNVTLSCEQNLNHDAMYWYRQDPGQGLRLIYYSQIVNDFQKGDIAEGYSVSREKKESFPLTVTSAQKNPTAFYLCASKLQGDYGYTFGSGTRLTVV.

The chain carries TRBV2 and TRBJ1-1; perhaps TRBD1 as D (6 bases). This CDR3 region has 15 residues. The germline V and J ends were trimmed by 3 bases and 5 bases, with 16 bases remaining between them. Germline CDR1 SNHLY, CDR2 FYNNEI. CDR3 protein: CASSDPGDTGTEAFF. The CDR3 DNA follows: TGTGCCAGCAGTGACCCCGGGGACACGGGGACTGAAGCTTTCTTT.

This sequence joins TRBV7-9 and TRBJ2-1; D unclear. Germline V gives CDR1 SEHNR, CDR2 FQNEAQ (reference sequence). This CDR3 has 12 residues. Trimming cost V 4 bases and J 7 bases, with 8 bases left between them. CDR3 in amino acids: CASSSSGNEQFF. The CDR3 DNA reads TGTGCCAGCAGCTCCTCAGGAAATGAGCAGTTCTTC.

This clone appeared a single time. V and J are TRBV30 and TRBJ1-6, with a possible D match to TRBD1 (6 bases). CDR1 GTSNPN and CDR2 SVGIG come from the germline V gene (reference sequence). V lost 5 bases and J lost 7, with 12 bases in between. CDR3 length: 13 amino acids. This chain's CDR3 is CAWAGVANSPLHF. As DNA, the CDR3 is TGTGCCTGGGCAGGGGTGGCCAATTCACCCCTCCACTTT. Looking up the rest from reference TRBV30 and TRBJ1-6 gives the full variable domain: SQTIHQWPATLVQPVGSPLSLECTVEGTSNPNLYWYRQAAGRGLQLLFYSVGIGQISSEVPQNLSASRPQDRQFILSSKKLLLSDSGFYLCAWAGVANSPLHFGNGTRLTVT.

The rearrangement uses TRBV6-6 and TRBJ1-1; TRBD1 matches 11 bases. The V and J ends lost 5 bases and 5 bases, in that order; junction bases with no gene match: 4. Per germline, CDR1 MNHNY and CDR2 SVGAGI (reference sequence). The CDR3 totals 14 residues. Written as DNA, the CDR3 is TGTGCCAGCAGTCCGGGACAGGGGGTAACTGAAGCTTTCTTT. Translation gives CASSPGQGVTEAFF.

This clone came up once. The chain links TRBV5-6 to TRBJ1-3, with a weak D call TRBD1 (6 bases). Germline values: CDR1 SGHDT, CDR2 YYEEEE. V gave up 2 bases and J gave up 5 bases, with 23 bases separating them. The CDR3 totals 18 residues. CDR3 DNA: TGTGCCAGCAGCTTAGGGGGACCTACTTTTGTTGCTAGAAACACCATATATTTT. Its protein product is CASSLGGPTFVARNTIYF.